This T cell receptor (beta chain) was recorded in a study of blood T cells in healthy people across ages. The CDR3 spans 14 residues. The germline CDR1 and CDR2 sequences are SGHVS and FQNEAQ. The ends were cut back, 5 bases at V and 4 bases at J, with 14 bases in the middle. PCR was performed a second time for 7 to 11 cycles using a sample-barcoded 5' primer and a J-beta primer mix. TCRdb itself ran the 5' RACE reads through MiXCR, one entry per CDR3 protein. The sample holds 1.4 million to 1.5 million distinct CDR3 sequences, around 42% seen once. The genes are TRBV7-8 and TRBJ1-1; no firm D call. Sequences were obtained from blood. The TCR was taken from a woman in her late teens or twenties in good health. DNA of the CDR3: TGTGCCAGCAGCCTTACCCAGTATCGCACTGAAGCTTTCTTT. This encodes CASSLTQYRTEAFF.